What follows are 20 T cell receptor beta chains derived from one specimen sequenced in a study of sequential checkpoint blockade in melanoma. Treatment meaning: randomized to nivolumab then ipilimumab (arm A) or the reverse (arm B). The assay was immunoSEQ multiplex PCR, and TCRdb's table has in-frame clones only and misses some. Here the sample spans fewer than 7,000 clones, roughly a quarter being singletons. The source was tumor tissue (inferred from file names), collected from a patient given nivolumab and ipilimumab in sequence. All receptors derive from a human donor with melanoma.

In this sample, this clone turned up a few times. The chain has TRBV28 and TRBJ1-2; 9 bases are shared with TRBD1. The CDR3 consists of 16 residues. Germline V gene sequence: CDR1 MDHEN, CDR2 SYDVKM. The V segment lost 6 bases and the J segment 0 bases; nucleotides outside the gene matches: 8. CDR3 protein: CASSPDRGGANYGYTF. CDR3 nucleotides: TGTGCCAGCAGCCCGGACAGGGGTGGGGCTAACTATGGCTACACCTTC.

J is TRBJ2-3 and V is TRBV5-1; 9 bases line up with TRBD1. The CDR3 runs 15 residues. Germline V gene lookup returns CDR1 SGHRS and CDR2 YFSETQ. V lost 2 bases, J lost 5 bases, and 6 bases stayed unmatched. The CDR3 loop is CASSFRGQGIDTQYF. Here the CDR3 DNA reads TGCGCCAGCAGCTTCCGTGGACAGGGGATAGATACGCAGTATTTT. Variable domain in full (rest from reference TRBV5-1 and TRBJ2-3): KAGVTQTPRYLIKTRGQQVTLSCSPISGHRSVSWYQQTPGQGLQFLFEYFSETQRNKGNFPGRFSGRQFSNSRSEMNVSTLELGDSALYLCASSFRGQGIDTQYFGPGTRLTVL.

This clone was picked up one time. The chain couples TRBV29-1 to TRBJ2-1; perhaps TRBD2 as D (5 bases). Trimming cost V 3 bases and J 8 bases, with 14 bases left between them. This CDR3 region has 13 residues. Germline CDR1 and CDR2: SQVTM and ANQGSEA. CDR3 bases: TGCAGCGTTGACCTACTAGGATTTGATGAGCAGTTCTTC. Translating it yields CSVDLLGFDEQFF.

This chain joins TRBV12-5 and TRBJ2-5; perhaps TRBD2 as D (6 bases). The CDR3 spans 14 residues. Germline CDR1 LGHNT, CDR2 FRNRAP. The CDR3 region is CASTVGGVLETQYF. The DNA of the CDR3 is TGTGCCAGCACGGTTGGCGGGGTGCTGGAGACCCAGTACTTC.

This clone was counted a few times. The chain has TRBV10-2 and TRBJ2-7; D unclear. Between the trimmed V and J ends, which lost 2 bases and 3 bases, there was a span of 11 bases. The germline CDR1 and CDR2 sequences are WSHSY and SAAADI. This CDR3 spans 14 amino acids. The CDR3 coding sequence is TGCGCCAGCAGTGAGACAATGAACAGCTACGAGCAGTACTTC. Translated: CASSETMNSYEQYF.

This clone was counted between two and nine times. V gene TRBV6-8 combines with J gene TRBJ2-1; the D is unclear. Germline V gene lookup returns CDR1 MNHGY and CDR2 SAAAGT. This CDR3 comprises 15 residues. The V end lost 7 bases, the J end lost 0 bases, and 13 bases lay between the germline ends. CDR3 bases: TGTGCCAGCACCATGGACCGTAGCTCCTACAATGAGCAGTTCTTC. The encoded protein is CASTMDRSSYNEQFF.

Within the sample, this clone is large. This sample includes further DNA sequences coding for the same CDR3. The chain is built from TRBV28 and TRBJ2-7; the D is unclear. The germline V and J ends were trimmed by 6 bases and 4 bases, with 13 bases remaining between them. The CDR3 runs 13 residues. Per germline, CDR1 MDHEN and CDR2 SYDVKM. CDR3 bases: TGTGCCAGCAGCCCCGGGTATGGATACGAGCAGTACTTC. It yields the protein CASSPGYGYEQYF.

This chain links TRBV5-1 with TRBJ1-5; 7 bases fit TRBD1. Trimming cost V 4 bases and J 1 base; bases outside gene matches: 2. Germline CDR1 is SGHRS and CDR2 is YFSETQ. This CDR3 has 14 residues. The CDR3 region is CASSPQGSNQPQHF. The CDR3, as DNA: TGCGCCAGCAGCCCACAGGGGAGCAATCAGCCCCAGCATTTT.

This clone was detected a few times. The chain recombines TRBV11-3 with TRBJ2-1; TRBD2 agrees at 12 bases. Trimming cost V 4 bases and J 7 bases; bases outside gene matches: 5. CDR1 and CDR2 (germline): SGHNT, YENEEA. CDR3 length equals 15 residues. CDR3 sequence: CASSSGTSGWNEQFF. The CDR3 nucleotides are TGTGCCAGCAGCTCCGGGACTAGCGGGTGGAATGAGCAGTTCTTC.

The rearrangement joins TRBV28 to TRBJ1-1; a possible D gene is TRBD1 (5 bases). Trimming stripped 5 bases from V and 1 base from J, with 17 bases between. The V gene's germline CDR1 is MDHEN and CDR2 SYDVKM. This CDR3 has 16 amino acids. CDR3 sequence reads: CASSTPSAGQNTEAFF. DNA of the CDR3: TGTGCCAGCAGTACGCCCTCTGCAGGACAGAACACTGAAGCTTTCTTT.

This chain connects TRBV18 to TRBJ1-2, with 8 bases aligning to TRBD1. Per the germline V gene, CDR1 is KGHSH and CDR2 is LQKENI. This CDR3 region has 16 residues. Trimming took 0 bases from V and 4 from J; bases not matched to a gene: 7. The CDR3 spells CASSPPGQVSSYGYTF. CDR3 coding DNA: TGTGCCAGCTCACCACCGGGACAGGTGTCTTCCTATGGCTACACCTTC.

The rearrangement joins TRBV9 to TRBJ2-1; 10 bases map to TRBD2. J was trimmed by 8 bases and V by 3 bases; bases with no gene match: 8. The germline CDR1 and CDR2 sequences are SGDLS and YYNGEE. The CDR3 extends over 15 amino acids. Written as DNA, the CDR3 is TGTGCCAGCAGCGCTAGCGGGAGAAGTGGCGATGAGCAGTTCTTC. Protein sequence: CASSASGRSGDEQFF.

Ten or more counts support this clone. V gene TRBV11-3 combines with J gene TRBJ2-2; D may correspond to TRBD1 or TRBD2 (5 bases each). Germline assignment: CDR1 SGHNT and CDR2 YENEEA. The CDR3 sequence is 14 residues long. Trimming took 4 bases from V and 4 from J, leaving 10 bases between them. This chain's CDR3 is CASSSRDGTGELFF. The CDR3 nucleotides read TGTGCCAGCAGCTCCCGGGACGGCACCGGGGAGCTGTTTTTT.

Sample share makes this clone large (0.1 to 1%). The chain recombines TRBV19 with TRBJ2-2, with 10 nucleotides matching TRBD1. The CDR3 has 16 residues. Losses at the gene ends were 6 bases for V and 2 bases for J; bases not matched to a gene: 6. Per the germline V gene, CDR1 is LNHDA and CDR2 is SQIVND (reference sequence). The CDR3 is CASRQGQGPNTGELFF. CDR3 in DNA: TGTGCCAGTAGACAGGGACAGGGGCCTAACACCGGGGAGCTGTTTTTT.

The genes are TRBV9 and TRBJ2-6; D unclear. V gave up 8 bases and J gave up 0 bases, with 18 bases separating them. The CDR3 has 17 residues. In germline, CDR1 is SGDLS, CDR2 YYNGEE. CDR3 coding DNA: TGTGCCAGTACGTCGCCTCGACACGGCTCTGGGGCCAACGTCCTGACTTTC. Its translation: CASTSPRHGSGANVLTF. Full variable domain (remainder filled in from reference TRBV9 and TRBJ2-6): DSGVTQTPKHLITATGQRVTLRCSPRSGDLSVYWYQQSLDQGLQFLIQYYNGEERAKGNILERFSAQQFPDLHSELNLSSLELGDSALYFCASTSPRHGSGANVLTFGAGSRLTVL.

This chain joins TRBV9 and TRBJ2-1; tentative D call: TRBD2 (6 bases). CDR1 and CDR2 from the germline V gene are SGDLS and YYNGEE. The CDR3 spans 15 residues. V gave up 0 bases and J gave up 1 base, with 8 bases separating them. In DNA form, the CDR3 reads TGTGCCAGCAGCGTAGCGGGAGTATCCTACAATGAGCAGTTCTTC. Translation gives CASSVAGVSYNEQFF.

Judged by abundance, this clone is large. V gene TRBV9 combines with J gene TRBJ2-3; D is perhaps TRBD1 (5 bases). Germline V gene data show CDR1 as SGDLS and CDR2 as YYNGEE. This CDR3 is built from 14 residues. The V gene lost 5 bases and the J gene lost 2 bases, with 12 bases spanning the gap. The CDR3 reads CASREQDPTDTQYF. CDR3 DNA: TGTGCCAGCAGGGAACAGGACCCCACAGATACGCAGTATTTT.

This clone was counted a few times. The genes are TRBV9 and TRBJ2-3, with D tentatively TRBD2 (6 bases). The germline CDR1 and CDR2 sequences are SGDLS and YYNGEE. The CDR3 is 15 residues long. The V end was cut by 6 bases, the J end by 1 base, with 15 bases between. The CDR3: CASTSLLAGTDTQYF. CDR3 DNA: TGTGCCAGCACGTCGTTACTAGCCGGCACAGATACGCAGTATTTT.

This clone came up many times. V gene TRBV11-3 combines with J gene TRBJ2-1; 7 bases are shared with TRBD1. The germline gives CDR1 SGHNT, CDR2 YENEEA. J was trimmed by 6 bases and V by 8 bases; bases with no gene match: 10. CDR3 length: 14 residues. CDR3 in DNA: TGTGCCAGCGGTACAGGGGTCTCCCCCAATGAGCAGTTCTTC. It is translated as CASGTGVSPNEQFF.

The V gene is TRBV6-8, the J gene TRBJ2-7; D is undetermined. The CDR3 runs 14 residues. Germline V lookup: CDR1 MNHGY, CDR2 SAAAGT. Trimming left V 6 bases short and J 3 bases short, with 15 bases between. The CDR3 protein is CASRPFQADYEQYF. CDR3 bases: TGTGCCAGCAGGCCCTTTCAGGCAGACTACGAGCAGTACTTC.